One sample yielded the 27 T cell receptor beta chains listed below, sequenced in a study of cytomegalovirus exposure and HLA in healthy donors (dated by TCRdb to about 2017). The library was made by the immunoSEQ multiplex PCR assay. TCRdb took over this immuneACCESS table, retaining in-frame rearrangements with V and J assigned. Such tables are incomplete; in checked studies, under half of the missing clones stem from an unresolved V gene, and the remainder is unexplained. The sample table records 200,000 to 300,000 clones; more than 75% of these occur just once. Roughly 2.5% of the sample belongs to the ten largest clones. The specimen was PBMCs. The receptors derive from a man between 18 and 35 years old in good health and CMV-seronegative.

The CDR3 loop is CASSQDTLSSSATNEKLFF. In DNA form, the CDR3 reads TGCGCCAGCAGCCAAGATACCCTCTCATCCAGTGCAACTAATGAAAAACTGTTTTTT. The rearrangement joins TRBV4-3 to TRBJ1-4, with unresolved D. This CDR3 region has 19 residues. Germline values: CDR1 LGHNA, CDR2 YSLEER. Trimming shortened V by 0 bases and J by 0 bases, and 17 bases separated the two germline ends.

In this sample, this clone turned up once. The chain has TRBV5-1 and TRBJ2-3; TRBD2 agrees at 8 bases. V dropped 2 bases and J dropped 4; count of bases not matched to a gene: 3. The CDR3 runs to 14 residues. The V gene's germline CDR1 is SGHRS and CDR2 YFSETQ. This chain's CDR3 is CASSFRGGSDTQYF. The CDR3 DNA reads TGCGCCAGCAGCTTCCGGGGGGGCTCAGATACGCAGTATTTT.

The chain joins TRBV2 to TRBJ1-6; TRBD1 agrees at 7 bases. The CDR3 spans 12 residues. V trimming: 4 bases; J trimming: 10 bases; junction bases outside the gene matches: 1. Germline assignment: CDR1 SNHLY and CDR2 FYNNEI. The CDR3 DNA reads as TGTGCCAGCAGTGGGGACAGATCACCCCTCCACTTT. This sequence encodes CASSGDRSPLHF.

The chain links TRBV5-8 to TRBJ2-7; unclear D gene. The germline V gene encodes CDR1 SGHTS and CDR2 YDEGEE. Trimming pared 5 bases from V and 2 bases from J, leaving 8 bases between. This CDR3 region has 12 residues. The CDR3 here is CASRQTPYEQYF. For the CDR3, the DNA is TGTGCCAGCAGACAGACCCCCTACGAGCAGTACTTC.

This rearrangement joins TRBV7-3 to TRBJ2-3; 9 bases line up with TRBD2. Trimming took 2 bases from V and 2 from J; bases not matched to a gene: 14. From germline, CDR1 is SGHTA and CDR2 FQGTGA. This CDR3 region has 19 residues. CDR3 region: CASSLFSYAAGGVTDTQYF. CDR3 nucleotides: TGTGCCAGCAGCTTATTTAGTTACGCAGCGGGAGGTGTCACAGATACGCAGTATTTT.

The V call is TRBV6-5, the J call TRBJ2-2; 7 nucleotides align to TRBD1. Germline-derived CDR1 and CDR2 are MNHEY and SVGAGI. V dropped 6 bases and J dropped 3; count of bases not matched to a gene: 7. The CDR3 sequence is 15 residues long. CDR3 coding DNA: TGTGCCAGCAGAGTAGGGGGCTGGGACACCGGGGAGCTGTTTTTT. Translating it yields CASRVGGWDTGELFF.

This chain connects TRBV25-1 to TRBJ1-2, with D possibly being TRBD1 (6 bases). Trimming pared 4 bases from V and 7 bases from J, leaving 10 bases between. Germline V CDR1 and CDR2: MGHDK, SYGVNS. The CDR3 loop spans 12 amino acids. As DNA, the CDR3 is TGTGCCAGCAGTGGCACAGGGATTGGCTACACCTTC. Its protein product is CASSGTGIGYTF.

This clone was recorded once. CDR3 protein: CASSGTDLGKLFF. The DNA for the CDR3 is TGTGCCAGTTCGGGGACAGATCTTGGAAAACTGTTTTTT. The chain is built from TRBV28 and TRBJ1-4; 7 positions match TRBD1. The CDR3 has 13 amino acids. Trimming took 9 bases from V and 10 from J; bases not matched to a gene: 11. Germline lookup yields CDR1 MDHEN and CDR2 SYDVKM. The variable domain in full, with the rest retrieved from reference TRBV28 and TRBJ1-4, is DVKVTQSSRYLVKRTGEKVFLECVQDMDHENMFWYRQDPGLGLRLIYFSYDVKMKEKGDIPEGYSVSREKKERFSLILESASTNQTSMYLCASSGTDLGKLFFGSGTQLSVL.

The genes are TRBV19 and TRBJ2-2; TRBD1 matches at 9 bases. Germline V gene sequence: CDR1 LNHDA, CDR2 SQIVND (reference sequence). The CDR3 contains 15 residues. J lost 4 bases, V lost 1 base, and 1 base had no gene match. The CDR3 protein is CASSIGQGGTGELFF. As DNA, the CDR3 is TGTGCCAGTAGTATAGGACAGGGGGGCACCGGGGAGCTGTTTTTT.

The CDR3 coding sequence is TGTGCCAGCAGTTTATGGGAGAAAGATTCACCCCTCCACTTT. Protein product: CASSLWEKDSPLHF. The chain recombines TRBV27 with TRBJ1-6, with no clear D. Per the germline V gene, CDR1 is MNHEY and CDR2 is SMNVEV (reference sequence). Deletions cut 1 base from V and 8 bases from J, with 9 bases between. The CDR3 extends over 14 amino acids.

This chain uses TRBV10-1 with TRBJ1-1; 9 bases are a match to TRBD1. The germline gives CDR1 WNHNN, CDR2 SYGVQD (reference sequence). V shed 3 bases, J shed 8 bases, and the junction held 4 bases outside the gene matches. This CDR3 comprises 13 residues. The CDR3 bases are TGCGCCAGCAGTGAACAGGGGGCGACGGAAGCTTTCTTT. It codes for CASSEQGATEAFF.

CDR3 protein: CASAPRGRETQYF. The CDR3 DNA is TGTGCTAGTGCCCCCAGGGGGCGAGAGACCCAGTACTTC. This sequence joins TRBV12-5 and TRBJ2-5; 8 nucleotides match TRBD1. The germline V gene encodes CDR1 LGHNT and CDR2 FRNRAP. V was pared by 7 bases and J by 4 bases, with 5 bases of the junction left unmatched. This CDR3 comprises 13 residues. The full variable domain, its missing parts supplied by reference TRBV12-5 and TRBJ2-5, is DARVTQTPRHKVTEMGQEVTMRCQPILGHNTVFWYRQTMMQGLELLAYFRNRAPLDDSGMPKDRFSAEMPDATLATLKIQPSEPRDSAVYFCASAPRGRETQYFGPGTRLLVL.

The rearrangement uses TRBV2 and TRBJ2-3; the match to TRBD2 covers 8 bases. V lost 2 bases, J lost 4 bases, and 2 bases stayed unmatched. There are 14 residues in the CDR3. CDR1 is SNHLY and CDR2 is FYNNEI in the germline V gene. The CDR3 loop is CASSERLASDTQYF. Written as DNA, the CDR3 is TGTGCCAGCAGTGAAAGACTAGCGTCAGATACGCAGTATTTT.

The rearrangement joins TRBV5-1 to TRBJ1-2; D unresolved. The CDR3 has 14 amino acids. In germline, CDR1 is SGHRS, CDR2 YFSETQ. V lost 0 bases, J lost 6 bases, and 12 bases lay in between. The CDR3 region is CASSLDPAVDGYTF. CDR3 sequence (DNA): TGCGCCAGCAGCTTGGACCCGGCGGTGGATGGCTACACCTTC.

The rearrangement uses TRBV14 and TRBJ2-1, with TRBD2 matching over 7 bases. V was clipped by 5 bases and J by 0 bases; unmatched bases: 4. The V gene's germline CDR1 is SGHDN and CDR2 FVKESK. This CDR3 region has 15 residues. The CDR3 DNA reads as TGTGCCAGCAGCTACGGCGGGAGCTCCTACAATGAGCAGTTCTTC. It encodes CASSYGGSSYNEQFF. Combining the CDR3 with reference TRBV14 and TRBJ2-1 gives the whole variable domain EAGVTQFPSHSVIEKGQTVTLRCDPISGHDNLYWYRRVMGKEIKFLLHFVKESKQDESGMPNNRFLAERTGGTYSTLKVQPAELEDSGVYFCASSYGGSSYNEQFFGPGTRLTVL.

The chain is built from TRBV7-8 and TRBJ1-1; the D is unclear. Germline V CDR1 and CDR2: SGHVS, FQNEAQ. V shed 5 bases and J shed 0 bases, with 13 bases lying between them. The CDR3 sequence is 15 residues long. CDR3 protein: CASSRQSTMNTEAFF. CDR3 DNA sequence: TGTGCCAGCAGCCGACAATCGACGATGAACACTGAAGCTTTCTTT. Supplemented by reference TRBV7-8 and TRBJ1-1, the full variable domain reads GAGVSQSPRYKVAKRGQDVALRCDPISGHVSLFWYQQALGQGPEFLTYFQNEAQLDKSGLPSDRFFAERPEGSVSTLKIQRTQQEDSAVYLCASSRQSTMNTEAFFGQGTRLTVV.

The V gene is TRBV6-5, the J gene TRBJ2-7, with TRBD2 matching over 14 bases. Germline lookup yields CDR1 MNHEY and CDR2 SVGAGI. V lost 6 bases and J lost 3; bases outside the gene matches: 1. The CDR3 has 14 amino acids. The CDR3 DNA is TGTGCCAGCAGAGGGACTAGCGGGAGCTACGAGCAGTACTTC. It codes for CASRGTSGSYEQYF.

The count of this clone is one. Here the CDR3 reads CASSSQGSGESYGYTF. DNA of the CDR3: TGTGCCAGCTCTTCACAGGGGAGTGGGGAGAGCTATGGCTACACCTTC. The rearrangement uses TRBV18 and TRBJ1-2, with 7 bases fitting TRBD1. The ends lost 6 bases at V and 4 bases at J; junction bases unmatched: 14. The CDR3 consists of 16 residues. Germline-derived CDR1 and CDR2 are KGHSH and LQKENI.

The chain employs TRBV18 and TRBJ2-3, with a tentative D call TRBD1 (6 bases). V was cut by 2 bases and J by 4 bases, with 10 bases left in between. This CDR3 contains 14 residues. CDR1 KGHSH and CDR2 LQKENI come from the germline V gene. The CDR3 region is CASSPDSGADTQYF. Here the CDR3 DNA reads TGTGCCAGCTCACCAGATTCAGGGGCAGATACGCAGTATTTT.

CDR3 protein: CASQTGDQGETQYF. CDR3 DNA sequence: TGCGCCAGCCAAACCGGGGACCAGGGGGAGACCCAGTACTTC. The rearrangement joins TRBV5-1 to TRBJ2-5; D is perhaps TRBD1 (6 bases). V was clipped by 7 bases and J by 5 bases, with 18 bases between them. The CDR3 totals 14 residues. Germline loops: CDR1 SGHRS, CDR2 YFSETQ.

The genes are TRBV28 and TRBJ2-1; 7 bases fit TRBD1. The CDR3 is 10 residues long. Germline CDR1 and CDR2: MDHEN and SYDVKM. The J segment lost 13 bases and the V segment lost 6 bases, leaving 3 bases of the junction unmatched. The CDR3 coding sequence is TGTGCCAGCAGCGACAGGGTACAGTTCTTC. Protein product: CASSDRVQFF. Filled out from reference TRBV28 and TRBJ2-1, the complete variable domain reads DVKVTQSSRYLVKRTGEKVFLECVQDMDHENMFWYRQDPGLGLRLIYFSYDVKMKEKGDIPEGYSVSREKKERFSLILESASTNQTSMYLCASSDRVQFFGPGTRLTVL.

The chain employs TRBV11-2 and TRBJ2-7, with 9 bases identical to TRBD1. The CDR3 is 16 amino acids. The V gene end was trimmed by 1 base and the J gene end by 1 base; junction bases not matched to a gene: 5. Per germline, CDR1 SGHAT and CDR2 FQNNGV. The CDR3 loop is CASSLGGTGLSYEQYF. The CDR3 region has the DNA TGTGCCAGCAGCTTAGGGGGGACAGGGTTATCCTACGAGCAGTACTTC.

The chain employs TRBV30 and TRBJ2-7; 12 bases agree with TRBD1. The CDR3 loop spans 14 amino acids. Germline V gives CDR1 GTSNPN, CDR2 SVGIG (reference sequence). Trimming at V came to 3 bases and at J to 5 bases, leaving 5 bases not matched to a gene. CDR3 sequence (DNA): TGTGCCTGGAGGGCAAGGGACAGGGGGCACGAGCAGTACTTC. This gives the protein CAWRARDRGHEQYF.

The CDR3 DNA reads as TGTGCCAGCAGCTTCTTCAGATCTAACTATGGCTACACCTTC. Protein sequence: CASSFFRSNYGYTF. The chain joins TRBV13 to TRBJ1-2, with D uncertain. Germline loops: CDR1 PRHDT, CDR2 FYEKMQ (reference sequence). The CDR3 is made up of 14 amino acids. The germline V and J ends were trimmed by 3 bases and 0 bases, with 8 bases remaining between them.

The genes are TRBV4-1 and TRBJ1-5; D gene uncertain. The germline V gene has CDR1 MGHRA and CDR2 YSYEKL. V was pared by 0 bases and J by 1 base, with 16 bases between. The CDR3 has 18 residues. The CDR3 loop is CASSQDEGKPFSNQPQHF. DNA of the CDR3: TGCGCCAGCAGCCAAGATGAGGGAAAACCCTTCAGCAATCAGCCCCAGCATTTT.

CDR3 protein: CASSQDSNSRAGELFF. DNA of the CDR3: TGTGCCAGCAGCCAAGATTCTAATTCCCGCGCCGGGGAGCTGTTTTTT. The chain links TRBV14 to TRBJ2-2; D gene ambiguous. The V end was cut by 0 bases, the J end by 6 bases, with 14 bases between. Germline V CDR1 and CDR2: SGHDN, FVKESK. This CDR3 has 16 amino acids.

This chain links TRBV7-7 with TRBJ2-7; the D gene is possibly TRBD2 (6 bases). The germline V gene encodes CDR1 SSHAT and CDR2 FNYEAQ (reference sequence). V was cut by 5 bases and J by 0 bases, with 14 bases left in between. This CDR3 has 15 residues. Here the CDR3 reads CASSPSWGGSYEQYF. CDR3 DNA sequence: TGTGCCAGCAGCCCATCATGGGGAGGCTCCTACGAGCAGTACTTC.